What follows is one T cell receptor beta chain and its context. Germline assignment: CDR1 SGHTA and CDR2 FQGNSA. CDR3 length equals 12 residues. The J segment lost 7 bases and the V segment lost 5 bases, leaving 3 bases of the junction unmatched. This entry comes from a study of shared clonotypes between healthy human individuals. Study summary: Donor composition was a couple of women and three men, aged 18 to 49.

TCRdb's table, derived via immunoSEQ multiplex PCR, lists solely in-frame clones and lacks some. The sample shows approximately 1.1 million clones, about 80% of them seen only once. The TCR was taken from a man younger than 35 in good health. Some clones in this sample may be carry-over from other donors' samples. This chain connects TRBV7-2 to TRBJ2-5; 8 positions agree with TRBD2. Sequencing input: memory CD4+ T cells from PBMCs. Subset of the sample: CD45RA-negative fraction. The CDR3 reads CASSPREGTQYF. The CDR3 nucleotides read TGTGCCAGCAGCCCACGGGAGGGGACCCAGTACTTC. The full variable domain, completed using reference TRBV7-2 and TRBJ2-5, is GAGVSQSPSNKVTEKGKDVELRCDPISGHTALYWYRQSLGQGLEFLIYFQGNSAPDKSGLPSDRFSAERTGGSVSTLTIQRTQQEDSAVYLCASSPREGTQYFGPGTRLLVL.